One and the same sample provided the 32 T cell receptor beta chains below, sequenced in a study of blood T cell repertoires in COVID-19 (dated by TCRdb to 2019 to 2021). Library creation used the immunoSEQ multiplex PCR assay. As stored in TCRdb, this immuneACCESS dataset retains in-frame rearrangements with V and J assigned. A fraction of the clones does not appear; measured against another copy, unresolved V genes explain less than half of the discrepancy, and the remainder lacks a known reason. Across this sample there are approximately 190,000 clones, with around four fifths seen only once. The ten largest clonotypes hold around 14% of the sample. Specimen: peripheral blood. The receptor set was obtained from a man aged 25-45 years with active or convalescent COVID-19.

The gene calls are TRBV7-2 and TRBJ1-2; D is possibly TRBD1 (5 bases). Trimming took 0 bases from V and 0 from J, leaving 8 bases between them. CDR1 SGHTA and CDR2 FQGNSA come from the germline V gene. The CDR3 runs 15 residues. CDR3 bases: TGTGCCAGCAGCTTAGCTCCGACAGCTAACTATGGCTACACCTTC. Encoded protein: CASSLAPTANYGYTF.

The chain is built from TRBV25-1 and TRBJ1-4, with TRBD1 matching over 9 bases. The CDR3 sequence is 18 residues long. Germline V CDR1 and CDR2: MGHDK, SYGVNS. V lost 3 bases to trimming and J lost 5 bases; unmatched junction nucleotides: 13. The CDR3 nucleotides are TGTGCCAGCAGTGACCCCCACCGCGGACAGGGGAGGAATGAAAAACTGTTTTTT. Translated, it gives CASSDPHRGQGRNEKLFF.

The CDR3 spells CASSQGRTVYGSPLHF. The CDR3 coding sequence is TGTGCCAGCAGCCAAGGGCGGACAGTCTATGGTTCACCCCTCCACTTT. The chain employs TRBV14 and TRBJ1-6; tentative D call: TRBD1 (6 bases). Germline V gene sequence: CDR1 SGHDN, CDR2 FVKESK. V was trimmed by 1 base and J by 9 bases, leaving 16 bases between them. The CDR3 covers 16 residues.

About this clone itself: The sample carries other DNA sequences with the same CDR3. The chain carries TRBV7-2 and TRBJ1-5, with D unresolved. In germline, CDR1 is SGHTA, CDR2 FQGNSA. The CDR3 extends over 13 amino acids. V was shortened by 3 bases and J by 1 base, with 4 bases between the two germline ends. The CDR3 is CASSFQSNQPQHF. The CDR3 DNA follows: TGTGCCAGCAGCTTCCAGAGCAATCAGCCCCAGCATTTT.

The CDR3 sequence is CATSDSTGPGTEAFF. In nucleotides, the CDR3 is TGTGCCACCAGTGACTCGACAGGGCCGGGCACTGAAGCTTTCTTT. The gene calls are TRBV24-1 and TRBJ1-1; 7 bases line up with TRBD1. CDR1 and CDR2 (germline): KGHDR, SFDVKD. Trimming removed 4 bases from V and 4 bases from J; junction bases left unmatched: 8. This CDR3 is 15 amino acids long.

The V gene is TRBV7-9, the J gene TRBJ2-4; 8 positions match TRBD1. Germline CDR1 and CDR2: SEHNR and FQNEAQ (reference sequence). The CDR3 is made up of 16 amino acids. Trimming removed 3 bases from V and 7 bases from J; junction bases left unmatched: 11. In DNA, the CDR3 is TGTGCCAGCAGCTTGGCAGGGGGCCTCACAAGGAACATTCAGTACTTC. This gives the protein CASSLAGGLTRNIQYF.

The chain links TRBV30 to TRBJ1-6; a possible D gene is TRBD1 (5 bases). The CDR3 is 13 residues long. Germline CDR1 reads GTSNPN; CDR2 reads SVGIG (reference sequence). V dropped 1 base and J dropped 10 bases, with 11 bases sitting between them. The CDR3 region is CAWSDTGESPLHF. The CDR3 region has the DNA TGTGCCTGGAGTGACACAGGCGAATCACCCCTCCACTTT.

The chain recombines TRBV6-5 with TRBJ2-7; tentatively, D is TRBD2 (5 bases). Deletions cut 6 bases from V and 2 bases from J, with 11 bases between. Germline V gene data show CDR1 as MNHEY and CDR2 as SVGAGI. This CDR3 has 13 residues. For the CDR3, the DNA is TGTGCCAGCAGGGAGGAAAGGACCTACGAGCAGTACGTC. Protein sequence: CASREERTYEQYV.

The genes are TRBV18 and TRBJ1-3; 9 bases align to TRBD1. V was clipped by 2 bases and J by 2 bases; unmatched bases: 7. The CDR3 covers 17 residues. CDR1 and CDR2 from the germline V gene are KGHSH and LQKENI. The CDR3 here is CASSPSGTGRAGNTIYF. CDR3 coding DNA: TGTGCCAGCTCACCATCCGGGACAGGGCGTGCTGGAAACACCATATATTTT. Drawing the rest from reference TRBV18 and TRBJ1-3, the complete variable domain is NAGVMQNPRHLVRRRGQEARLRCSPMKGHSHVYWYRQLPEEGLKFMVYLQKENIIDESGMPKERFSAEFPKEGPSILRIQQVVRGDSAAYFCASSPSGTGRAGNTIYFGEGSWLTVV.

V is TRBV28 and J is TRBJ2-5; 11 bases are a match to TRBD2. This CDR3 has 18 amino acids. Germline values: CDR1 MDHEN, CDR2 SYDVKM. J gave up 3 bases and V 4 bases, and 13 bases lay outside the gene matches. The CDR3 region has the DNA TGTGCCAGCAGTTCCCCCTCGGGGGTAGCGGGAGGGGAAGAGACCCAGTACTTC. Its protein product is CASSSPSGVAGGEETQYF.

This sequence joins TRBV5-1 and TRBJ2-7; D uncertain. Trimming shortened V by 0 bases and J by 0 bases, and 7 bases separated the two germline ends. This CDR3 comprises 14 residues. Looked up from germline, CDR1 is SGHRS and CDR2 is YFSETQ. CDR3 residues: CASSLGDISYEQYV. The CDR3 coding sequence is TGCGCCAGCAGCTTGGGCGATATCTCCTACGAGCAGTACGTC.

This chain links TRBV2 with TRBJ2-3; D uncertain. Looked up from germline, CDR1 is SNHLY and CDR2 is FYNNEI. This CDR3 region has 15 residues. Between the trimmed V and J ends, which lost 4 bases and 5 bases, there was a span of 16 bases. The CDR3 bases are TGTGCCAGCAGTGGAGGTCCGACCCGCAAAGATACGCAGTATTTT. This codes for CASSGGPTRKDTQYF.

This sequence joins TRBV4-1 and TRBJ1-5; D remains unclear. CDR1 is MGHRA and CDR2 is YSYEKL in the germline V gene. The CDR3 extends over 13 amino acids. Trimming took off 0 bases at V and 3 bases at J, with 3 bases between the two ends. This chain's CDR3 is CASSQEYNQPQHF. DNA for the CDR3: TGCGCCAGCAGCCAAGAGTACAATCAGCCCCAGCATTTT.

V is TRBV11-2 and J is TRBJ2-7; 13 bases map to TRBD2. Germline lookup yields CDR1 SGHAT and CDR2 FQNNGV. The CDR3 contains 17 residues. V trimming: 4 bases; J trimming: 6 bases; junction bases outside the gene matches: 12. The CDR3 DNA reads TGTGCCAGCAGCTCCCCCGGAGGACTAGCGGGAGAGGGCGAGCAGTACTTC. Encoded protein: CASSSPGGLAGEGEQYF.

The genes are TRBV6-1 and TRBJ2-1; TRBD2 matches at 8 bases. J was trimmed by 4 bases and V by 1 base; bases with no gene match: 15. The CDR3 runs 19 residues. Germline loops: CDR1 MNHNS, CDR2 SASEGT. The DNA for the CDR3 is TGTGCCAGCAGTGAAGTTCGGGCTATAGCGGGGCGGGGGTACAATGAGCAGTTCTTC. Its translation is CASSEVRAIAGRGYNEQFF.

The chain recombines TRBV24-1 with TRBJ1-4, with 10 bases lining up with TRBD1. The CDR3 sequence is 15 residues long. The junction had 4 bases not matched to a gene; V was cut back by 2 bases and J by 8 bases. Germline V gene data show CDR1 as KGHDR and CDR2 as SFDVKD. CDR3 sequence: CATSDYGQGVEKLFF. CDR3 bases: TGTGCCACCAGTGATTATGGACAGGGGGTGGAAAAACTGTTTTTT.

The V and J genes are TRBV6-5 and TRBJ1-2; D remains ambiguous. The CDR3 extends over 13 amino acids. Trimming removed 5 bases at V and 5 bases at J, with 12 bases between. CDR1 is MNHEY and CDR2 is SVGAGI in the germline V gene. CDR3 sequence (DNA): TGTGCCAGCAGTCCCGGTGGTACTTATGGCTACACCTTC. Translation: CASSPGGTYGYTF.

V is TRBV5-8 and J is TRBJ2-3, with TRBD1 matching over 7 bases. The junction had 2 bases not matched to a gene; V was cut back by 0 bases and J by 4 bases. In germline, CDR1 is SGHTS, CDR2 YDEGEE. The CDR3 has 14 amino acids. CDR3 in DNA: TGTGCCAGCAGCTTGGGGCAGGGGGCAGATACGCAGTATTTT. It yields the protein CASSLGQGADTQYF. The full variable domain, completed using reference TRBV5-8 and TRBJ2-3, is EAGVTQSPTHLIKTRGQQATLRCSPISGHTSVYWYQQALGLGLQFLLWYDEGEERNRGNFPPRFSGRQFPNYSSELNVNALELEDSALYLCASSLGQGADTQYFGPGTRLTVL.

This rearrangement joins TRBV24-1 to TRBJ2-2, with D uncertain. Per germline, CDR1 KGHDR and CDR2 SFDVKD. Deletions cut 0 bases from V and 1 base from J, with 8 bases between. The CDR3 loop spans 16 amino acids. In nucleotides, the CDR3 is TGTGCCACCAGTGATTTGCACCAGGTGAACACCGGGGAGCTGTTTTTT. Its translation is CATSDLHQVNTGELFF.

This clone was observed a few times. As DNA, the CDR3 is TGTGCCAGCAGCTTATCCATGGGCCCGGCGCACACCGGGGAGCTGTTTTTT. The encoded protein is CASSLSMGPAHTGELFF. V and J are TRBV7-3 and TRBJ2-2; D gene uncertain. Looked up from germline, CDR1 is SGHTA and CDR2 is FQGTGA. V lost 2 bases to trimming and J lost 3 bases, with 16 bases between them. The CDR3 has 17 amino acids.

The CDR3 reads CSVETGVPQETQYF. The CDR3 coding sequence is TGCAGCGTAGAAACAGGGGTTCCCCAAGAGACCCAGTACTTC. The chain uses TRBV29-1 and TRBJ2-5; 7 nucleotides match TRBD1. Germline lookup yields CDR1 SQVTM and CDR2 ANQGSEA. CDR3 size: 14 residues. V lost 6 bases to trimming and J lost 1 base; unmatched junction nucleotides: 8.

This chain joins TRBV29-1 and TRBJ2-1; 16 nucleotides align to TRBD2. The CDR3 is 17 amino acids. The germline V gene encodes CDR1 SQVTM and CDR2 ANQGSEA. Trimming at V came to 4 bases and at J to 6 bases, leaving 9 bases not matched to a gene. The CDR3 protein is CSVAGTSGRASLNEQFF. In DNA, the CDR3 is TGCAGCGTTGCCGGGACTAGCGGGAGGGCCTCCCTCAATGAGCAGTTCTTC.

The V and J genes are TRBV7-3 and TRBJ2-1; 10 nucleotides agree with TRBD2. Germline V gene data show CDR1 as SGHTA and CDR2 as FQGTGA. V was clipped by 6 bases and J by 5 bases; unmatched bases: 10. CDR3 length: 16 amino acids. Here the CDR3 reads CASSLSAGGPHNEQFF. The CDR3 coding sequence is TGTGCCAGCAGTCTCTCAGCGGGGGGGCCTCACAATGAGCAGTTCTTC.

The chain recombines TRBV3-1 (or the pseudogene TRBV3-2) with TRBJ1-4, with 7 bases that match TRBD1. CDR3 length: 17 amino acids. J gave up 2 bases and V 5 bases, and 11 bases lay outside the gene matches. The germline gives CDR1 LGHDT, CDR2 YNNKEL (reference sequence). DNA for the CDR3: TGTGCCAGCAGCGGCCGGTGGCAGGGGGTCACTAATGAAAAACTGTTTTTT. It translates to CASSGRWQGVTNEKLFF.

V is TRBV7-9 and J is TRBJ1-1; TRBD1 matches 8 bases. V shed 7 bases, J shed 7 bases, and the junction held 8 bases outside the gene matches. CDR3 length: 13 residues. The germline V gene has CDR1 SEHNR and CDR2 FQNEAQ (reference sequence). Here the CDR3 reads CASTKPGTGEAFF. As DNA, the CDR3 is TGTGCCAGCACAAAGCCAGGGACAGGTGAAGCTTTCTTT.

The chain carries TRBV23-1 and TRBJ1-1; TRBD1 aligns across 8 bases. TRBV23-1 is recorded as an ORF, its role being uncertain. With 2 bases clipped from V and 4 bases from J, the junction kept 9 bases outside the gene matches. This CDR3 has 16 residues. The CDR3 is CASSQLGQGRTTEAFF. As DNA, the CDR3 is TGCGCCAGCAGTCAACTAGGACAGGGAAGAACCACTGAAGCTTTCTTT.

The CDR3 is CASSLLTIHEKLFF. The CDR3 nucleotides are TGCGCCAGCAGCTTGCTGACTATCCATGAAAAACTGTTTTTT. V usage is TRBV5-1 and J usage is TRBJ1-4; D is unresolved. The CDR3 contains 14 residues. CDR1 and CDR2 from the germline V gene are SGHRS and YFSETQ. Trimming pared 1 base from V and 6 bases from J, leaving 10 bases between. The entire variable domain, with the rest obtained from reference TRBV5-1 and TRBJ1-4, is as follows: KAGVTQTPRYLIKTRGQQVTLSCSPISGHRSVSWYQQTPGQGLQFLFEYFSETQRNKGNFPGRFSGRQFSNSRSEMNVSTLELGDSALYLCASSLLTIHEKLFFGSGTQLSVL.

This chain uses TRBV24-1 with TRBJ2-7; 7 positions agree with TRBD2. Germline-derived CDR1 and CDR2 are KGHDR and SFDVKD. Trimming removed 0 bases from V and 3 bases from J; junction bases left unmatched: 10. This CDR3 comprises 17 residues. The CDR3 sequence: CATSDLSFGTGGYEQYF. CDR3 sequence (DNA): TGTGCCACCAGTGATTTGTCGTTCGGGACGGGGGGCTACGAGCAGTACTTC.

Only one count was recorded for this clone. The rearrangement uses TRBV15 and TRBJ1-2; D is perhaps TRBD1 (6 bases). Trimming pared 4 bases from V and 7 bases from J, leaving 28 bases between. CDR1 is LNHNV and CDR2 is YYDKDF in the germline V gene (reference sequence). The CDR3 consists of 18 residues. The CDR3 coding sequence is TGTGCCACCAGCACTTCTCGACTCCAGGGGTCATCCCGGAGTGGCTACACCTTC. Encoded protein: CATSTSRLQGSSRSGYTF.

This clone was recorded only once. The rearrangement uses TRBV9 and TRBJ1-1; 7 bases line up with TRBD1. Losses at the gene ends were 3 bases for V and 4 bases for J; bases not matched to a gene: 9. There are 15 residues in the CDR3. Germline loops: CDR1 SGDLS, CDR2 YYNGEE. The CDR3: CASSATGAWGTEAFF. CDR3 bases: TGTGCCAGCAGCGCCACAGGGGCCTGGGGCACTGAAGCTTTCTTT.

This chain joins TRBV28 and TRBJ1-2; possibly TRBD1 for D (5 bases). CDR1 MDHEN and CDR2 SYDVKM come from the germline V gene. Trimming took 6 bases from V and 1 from J, leaving 6 bases between them. The CDR3 runs to 12 residues. The CDR3 spells CASRGLNYGYTF. The CDR3 DNA reads TGTGCCAGCAGGGGGCTTAACTATGGCTACACCTTC.

V usage is TRBV4-3 and J usage is TRBJ2-6; D is ambiguous. CDR1 is LGHNA, CDR2 YSLEER, per germline. V lost 7 bases, J lost 0 bases, and 13 bases lay in between. This CDR3 contains 16 residues. CDR3 amino acids: CASKAVSNSGANVLTF. The CDR3 DNA reads TGCGCCAGCAAGGCGGTGTCCAACTCTGGGGCCAACGTCCTGACTTTC.